One and the same sample provided the 27 T cell receptor beta chains below, sequenced in a study of T cell changes during pregnancy in multiple sclerosis (dated by TCRdb to about 2019). The library was generated by the immunoSEQ multiplex PCR assay. As stored in TCRdb, this immuneACCESS dataset retains in-frame rearrangements with V and J assigned. A fraction of the clones does not appear; measured against another copy, unresolved V genes explain less than half of the discrepancy, and the remainder lacks a known reason. Recorded for this sample are about 36,000 clones; 75% to 95% of them occurred a single time. Together, the top ten hold 0.45% to 0.55% of the sample. This specimen consisted of CD4+ T cells from peripheral blood mononuclear cells, obtained in the second trimester of pregnancy. These receptors originate from a female donor in good health, enrolled as a control in a pregnancy study.

V usage is TRBV29-1 and J usage is TRBJ2-5; 7 positions agree with TRBD1. Per the germline V gene, CDR1 is SQVTM and CDR2 is ANQGSEA. The CDR3 loop spans 15 amino acids. V lost 3 bases and J lost 4; bases outside the gene matches: 11. The CDR3 sequence is CSVEVAVGGAETQYF. The CDR3 DNA follows: TGCAGCGTTGAGGTTGCGGTAGGGGGCGCAGAGACCCAGTACTTC.

The chain uses TRBV9 and TRBJ2-5; D perhaps matches TRBD2 (5 bases). V lost 2 bases, J lost 4 bases, and 9 bases lay in between. Germline CDR1 SGDLS, CDR2 YYNGEE. The CDR3 runs 13 residues. CDR3 in amino acids: CASSVGMAETQYF. Written as DNA, the CDR3 is TGTGCCAGCAGCGTCGGGATGGCAGAGACCCAGTACTTC.

This chain links TRBV4-2 with TRBJ1-3; 7 bases are shared with TRBD1. The CDR3 runs 15 residues. The germline V gene has CDR1 LGHNA and CDR2 YNFKEQ. The V and J ends lost 0 bases and 4 bases, in that order; junction bases with no gene match: 3. The CDR3 sequence: CASSQDRGVGNTIYF. The CDR3 DNA reads TGTGCCAGCAGCCAAGACAGGGGGGTAGGAAACACCATATATTTT.

The gene calls are TRBV7-9 and TRBJ1-2, with D possibly matching TRBD1 (5 bases). V was pared by 1 base and J by 8 bases, with 11 bases between. Germline V gene data show CDR1 as SEHNR and CDR2 as FQNEAQ (reference sequence). The CDR3 length is 13 residues. DNA of the CDR3: TGTGCCAGCAGCTTAGTGCGGGGCGAAGGCTACACCTTC. As protein: CASSLVRGEGYTF.

The CDR3 sequence is CAWSVATDTQYF. In nucleotides, the CDR3 is TGTGCCTGGAGTGTAGCAACAGATACGCAGTATTTT. The V and J genes are TRBV30 and TRBJ2-3; D is unclear. Germline CDR1 GTSNPN, CDR2 SVGIG (reference sequence). V gave up 0 bases and J gave up 3 bases, with 4 bases separating them. The CDR3 sequence is 12 residues long.

The CDR3 region has the DNA TGTGCCATCATACCCAGGGTTTCCTACGAGCAGTACTTC. Protein: CAIIPRVSYEQYF. J is TRBJ2-7 and V is TRBV10-3, with D maybe TRBD1 (5 bases). The CDR3 loop spans 13 amino acids. V was pared by 7 bases and J by 1 base, with 11 bases between. The germline CDR1 and CDR2 sequences are ENHRY and SYGVKD.

This clone occurred once. The chain recombines TRBV9 with TRBJ2-1, with D hard to call. This CDR3 spans 17 amino acids. The V gene's germline CDR1 is SGDLS and CDR2 YYNGEE. V lost 1 base and J 1 base, leaving 15 bases between the germline ends. As DNA, the CDR3 is TGTGCCAGCAGCGTAACAGAAACCCCAAAATCCTACAATGAGCAGTTCTTC. It encodes CASSVTETPKSYNEQFF.

This clone appeared a single time. V usage is TRBV19 and J usage is TRBJ2-2; 7 bases map to TRBD1. The CDR3 has 15 amino acids. Per the germline V gene, CDR1 is LNHDA and CDR2 is SQIVND (reference sequence). Trimming at V came to 4 bases and at J to 4 bases, leaving 6 bases not matched to a gene. CDR3 DNA: TGTGCCAGTAGTACCCGGGACAGATCCACCGGGGAGCTGTTTTTT. This codes for CASSTRDRSTGELFF.

The DNA for the CDR3 is TGCAGCGTTGATTTAACCGGCGAGCAGTACTTC. Translation: CSVDLTGEQYF. The chain couples TRBV29-1 to TRBJ2-7, with D uncertain. Between the trimmed V and J ends, which lost 3 bases and 6 bases, there was a span of 9 bases. CDR3 size: 11 residues. CDR1 and CDR2 (germline): SQVTM, ANQGSEA.

In this sample, this clone turned up once. V gene TRBV29-1 combines with J gene TRBJ1-2; 9 bases align to TRBD1. This CDR3 has 13 residues. Germline V lookup: CDR1 SQVTM, CDR2 ANQGSEA. The ends lost 6 bases at V and 3 bases at J; junction bases unmatched: 5. Written as DNA, the CDR3 is TGCAGCGTCTCCGACAGGGGGGACTATGGCTACACCTTC. As protein: CSVSDRGDYGYTF.

Only a few counts were recorded for this clone. Other DNA sequences in the same sample also yield this CDR3. V gene TRBV4-1 combines with J gene TRBJ2-1; 9 bases line up with TRBD1. Trimming took 0 bases from V and 1 from J; bases not matched to a gene: 7. From germline, CDR1 is MGHRA and CDR2 YSYEKL. CDR3 length: 18 amino acids. The CDR3 reads CASSQDPNGQGSYNEQFF. In DNA form, the CDR3 reads TGCGCCAGCAGCCAAGACCCCAACGGACAGGGGTCCTACAATGAGCAGTTCTTC.

This chain uses TRBV5-1 with TRBJ1-1; 8 bases fit TRBD1. Germline CDR1 and CDR2: SGHRS and YFSETQ. The CDR3 is made up of 16 amino acids. The trim removed 4 bases at V and 7 bases at J, leaving 15 bases unmatched. DNA for the CDR3: TGCGCCAGCAGCGCAGTACGAGCGGGACAGGCGGGTGAAGCTTTCTTT. Amino acids: CASSAVRAGQAGEAFF.

The V gene is TRBV20-1, the J gene TRBJ2-3, with 7 bases lining up with TRBD2. V lost 6 bases, J lost 6 bases, and 3 bases stayed unmatched. The germline V gene encodes CDR1 DFQATT and CDR2 SNEGSKA (reference sequence). The CDR3 extends over 11 amino acids. As DNA, the CDR3 is TGCAGTGCCCTACTAGCGGATACGCAGTATTTT. Translating it yields CSALLADTQYF.

The rearrangement joins TRBV5-6 to TRBJ2-5; TRBD2 aligns across 8 bases. In germline, CDR1 is SGHDT, CDR2 YYEEEE. The CDR3 contains 15 residues. V shed 4 bases, J shed 5 bases, and the junction held 10 bases outside the gene matches. DNA of the CDR3: TGTGCCAGCAGCCTCGGGGGGGCCCAAGGTGAGACCCAGTACTTC. This encodes CASSLGGAQGETQYF.

J is TRBJ2-6 and V is TRBV19; 10 nucleotides line up with TRBD1. The trim removed 4 bases at V and 5 bases at J, leaving 5 bases unmatched. The CDR3 sequence is 16 residues long. Germline loops: CDR1 LNHDA, CDR2 SQIVND (reference sequence). CDR3 DNA sequence: TGTGCCAGTAGTAGGACAGGGGGAAACTGGGCCAACGTCCTGACTTTC. Translating it yields CASSRTGGNWANVLTF. Complete variable domain (other parts from reference TRBV19 and TRBJ2-6): DGGITQSPKYLFRKEGQNVTLSCEQNLNHDAMYWYRQDPGQGLRLIYYSQIVNDFQKGDIAEGYSVSREKKESFPLTVTSAQKNPTAFYLCASSRTGGNWANVLTFGAGSRLTVL.

As to this clone: The sample has other DNA sequences that encode this CDR3 too. This chain links TRBV19 with TRBJ2-1, with 8 bases lining up with TRBD2. The V gene's germline CDR1 is LNHDA and CDR2 SQIVND (reference sequence). The CDR3 sequence is 15 residues long. Unmatched junction bases numbered 3, after V lost 3 bases and J lost 2 bases. The CDR3 here is CASSIVSGTYNEQFF. CDR3 coding DNA: TGTGCCAGTAGTATTGTTAGCGGGACCTACAATGAGCAGTTCTTC.

This chain uses TRBV18 with TRBJ2-7; weak D call: TRBD1 (5 bases). The germline V gene has CDR1 KGHSH and CDR2 LQKENI. Between the trimmed V and J ends, which lost 2 bases and 7 bases, there was a span of 9 bases. The CDR3 runs to 12 residues. CDR3 sequence: CASSPTGGEQYF. DNA of the CDR3: TGTGCCAGCTCACCAACAGGTGGGGAGCAGTACTTC.

The rearrangement joins TRBV30 to TRBJ2-2, with D unresolved. Germline V gene lookup returns CDR1 GTSNPN and CDR2 SVGIG (reference sequence). V lost 0 bases to trimming and J lost 3 bases, with 11 bases between them. This CDR3 region has 15 residues. CDR3 sequence (DNA): TGTGCCTGGAGTGTACTCGTCTCGTACACCGGGGAGCTGTTTTTT. Encoded protein: CAWSVLVSYTGELFF.

The J gene is TRBJ2-1, the V gene TRBV27; D gene uncertain. Trimming cost V 3 bases and J 2 bases, with 17 bases left between them. Germline V gene lookup returns CDR1 MNHEY and CDR2 SMNVEV (reference sequence). This CDR3 comprises 17 residues. The CDR3 DNA sequence: TGTGCCAGCAGTTTGTTGACCCCGGGTAGTGCCTACAATGAGCAGTTCTTC. Translated: CASSLLTPGSAYNEQFF.

The table lists this clone with a count of one. V gene TRBV9 combines with J gene TRBJ2-1; 11 bases agree with TRBD1. Germline V lookup: CDR1 SGDLS, CDR2 YYNGEE. V trimming: 5 bases; J trimming: 6 bases; junction bases outside the gene matches: 7. The CDR3 is made up of 15 amino acids. The CDR3 protein is CASRETGTGGNEQFF. CDR3 coding DNA: TGTGCCAGCAGAGAAACCGGGACAGGGGGCAATGAGCAGTTCTTC.

This clone was seen only once. The junction differs from germline at one of its ends, possibly a read error. The V and J genes are TRBV7-7 and TRBJ2-3, with D tentatively TRBD2 (6 bases). The CDR3 is 16 amino acids. The germline gives CDR1 SSHAT, CDR2 FNYEAQ (reference sequence). The CDR3 protein is CASSSTAGPSTDTQYF. CDR3 coding DNA: TGTGCTAGCAGCTCCACCGCGGGACCTAGCACAGATACGCAGTATTTT.

The V gene is TRBV28, the J gene TRBJ2-3; 10 nucleotides align to TRBD2. CDR1 MDHEN and CDR2 SYDVKM come from the germline V gene. With V trimmed by 4 bases and J by 1 base, 5 bases remained unmatched. This CDR3 comprises 16 residues. The CDR3 loop reads CASSSAGTSGTDTQYF. CDR3 nucleotide sequence: TGTGCCAGCAGTTCAGCCGGGACTAGCGGCACAGATACGCAGTATTTT. Using reference TRBV28 and TRBJ2-3 for the parts outside the CDR3, the full variable domain is DVKVTQSSRYLVKRTGEKVFLECVQDMDHENMFWYRQDPGLGLRLIYFSYDVKMKEKGDIPEGYSVSREKKERFSLILESASTNQTSMYLCASSSAGTSGTDTQYFGPGTRLTVL.

Written as DNA, the CDR3 is TGTGCCACTACCCCGGGACTAGCTAGCGGGGAGCTGTTTTTT. This gives the protein CATTPGLASGELFF. The rearrangement links TRBV6-5 to TRBJ2-2; 9 bases fit TRBD2. The J segment lost 7 bases and the V segment lost 10 bases, leaving 10 bases of the junction unmatched. CDR1 and CDR2 (germline): MNHEY, SVGAGI. This CDR3 region has 14 residues.

The chain combines TRBV28 with TRBJ2-7; weak D call: TRBD2 (5 bases). The CDR3 length is 14 residues. V was cut by 5 bases and J by 0 bases, with 11 bases left in between. Germline assignment: CDR1 MDHEN and CDR2 SYDVKM. For the CDR3, the DNA is TGTGCCAGCAGTATAGTGGGAGTCTCCTACGAGCAGTACTTC. This codes for CASSIVGVSYEQYF.

This chain connects TRBV4-2 to TRBJ2-7, with 13 bases identical to TRBD2. The CDR3 extends over 15 amino acids. V trimming: 4 bases; J trimming: 5 bases; junction bases outside the gene matches: 5. Germline V gene lookup returns CDR1 LGHNA and CDR2 YNFKEQ. CDR3: CASSPLAGGRHEQYF. The CDR3 nucleotides read TGTGCCAGCAGCCCACTAGCGGGAGGGCGGCACGAGCAGTACTTC.

V gene TRBV7-9 combines with J gene TRBJ2-5; D is undetermined. Germline CDR1 reads SEHNR; CDR2 reads FQNEAQ (reference sequence). This CDR3 has 15 amino acids. Trimming took 0 bases from V and 5 from J, leaving 13 bases between them. CDR3 DNA sequence: TGTGCCAGCAGCTTAGCGGCGGTGTCGGGTGAGACCCAGTACTTC. This encodes CASSLAAVSGETQYF.

The V call is TRBV28, the J call TRBJ2-5, with TRBD2 identical over 7 bases. Germline V gene lookup returns CDR1 MDHEN and CDR2 SYDVKM. Unmatched junction bases numbered 10, after V lost 3 bases and J lost 3 bases. CDR3 length: 16 residues. CDR3 in DNA: TGTGCCAGCAGTTTTGGGGAGGGCCTGGGAGAAGAGACCCAGTACTTC. It is translated as CASSFGEGLGEETQYF.